A single sample gave rise to the 6 T cell receptor beta chains below, sequenced in a study of beta chain features in type 1 diabetes. Study-level points and caveats: The study found moderately but significantly shorter TCRB CDR3s in all four CD4+ subsets of Type 1 diabetes patients.

Isolated RNA was reverse transcribed in full, so expressed TCRB transcripts were sequenced. TCRdb keeps only in-frame clones here, not all; method: immunoSEQ multiplex PCR. The sample has around 50,000 clones, roughly 47% seen once. Their antigen targets remain unknown. Sequencing was done on a sample of stem cell memory CD4+ T cells from blood. The receptor source for this set is a man aged 30 to 39 with type 1 diabetes.

This clone showed up just a few times. The chain couples TRBV19 to TRBJ2-1; possibly TRBD2 for D (5 bases). In germline, CDR1 is LNHDA, CDR2 SQIVND (reference sequence). The V end was cut by 6 bases, the J end by 5 bases, with 8 bases between. This CDR3 is built from 12 residues. The CDR3 sequence is CASSLANNEQFF. The CDR3 DNA follows: TGTGCCAGTAGCTTAGCGAACAATGAGCAGTTCTTC.

V is TRBV28 and J is TRBJ1-6; TRBD1 agrees at 7 bases. V shed 3 bases, J shed 7 bases, and the junction held 9 bases outside the gene matches. Germline CDR1 is MDHEN and CDR2 is SYDVKM. The CDR3 is made up of 16 amino acids. Here the CDR3 DNA reads TGTGCCAGCAGTTTTCATGACAGGGCGAGGAATTCACCCCTCCACTTT. Amino acid sequence: CASSFHDRARNSPLHF.

This clone was picked up a small number of times. The chain recombines TRBV7-9 with TRBJ2-7; D is undetermined. The length of the CDR3 is 16 residues. Germline V gene sequence: CDR1 SEHNR, CDR2 FQNEAQ (reference sequence). V lost 0 bases and J 0 bases, leaving 12 bases between the germline ends. The CDR3, as DNA: TGTGCCAGCAGCTTAGCTGCAGGTATGAGCTCCTACGAGCAGTACTTC. This gives the protein CASSLAAGMSSYEQYF.

The chain couples TRBV7-9 to TRBJ1-1, with D possibly TRBD1 on 5 matching bases. This CDR3 comprises 13 residues. V lost 6 bases to trimming and J lost 1 base, with 9 bases between them. Germline CDR1 reads SEHNR; CDR2 reads FQNEAQ (reference sequence). The CDR3 DNA sequence: TGTGCCAGCAGACGCAGGGAGAACACTGAAGCTTTCTTT. It is translated as CASRRRENTEAFF. The full variable domain, with the rest looked up from reference TRBV7-9 and TRBJ1-1, is DTGVSQNPRHKITKRGQNVTFRCDPISEHNRLYWYRQTLGQGPEFLTYFQNEAQLEKSRLLSDRFSAERPKGSFSTLEIQRTEQGDSAMYLCASRRRENTEAFFGQGTRLTVV.

This clone showed up just a few times. The rearrangement uses TRBV5-1 and TRBJ2-1; 10 nucleotides agree with TRBD2. CDR3 length: 16 amino acids. Germline values: CDR1 SGHRS, CDR2 YFSETQ. The ends lost 4 bases at V and 4 bases at J; junction bases unmatched: 8. The CDR3 nucleotides read TGCGCCAGCAGCATCGGACTAGCGGATTTATACAATGAGCAGTTCTTC. Translated, it gives CASSIGLADLYNEQFF.

The rearrangement links TRBV27 to TRBJ2-1; 7 nucleotides align to TRBD1. CDR1 is MNHEY, CDR2 SMNVEV, per germline (reference sequence). Losses at the gene ends were 9 bases for V and 8 bases for J; bases not matched to a gene: 13. The length of the CDR3 is 14 residues. The CDR3 nucleotides read TGTGCCAGTGTGAAACTCGACAGGGCCCATGAGCAGTTCTTC. Its translation: CASVKLDRAHEQFF.